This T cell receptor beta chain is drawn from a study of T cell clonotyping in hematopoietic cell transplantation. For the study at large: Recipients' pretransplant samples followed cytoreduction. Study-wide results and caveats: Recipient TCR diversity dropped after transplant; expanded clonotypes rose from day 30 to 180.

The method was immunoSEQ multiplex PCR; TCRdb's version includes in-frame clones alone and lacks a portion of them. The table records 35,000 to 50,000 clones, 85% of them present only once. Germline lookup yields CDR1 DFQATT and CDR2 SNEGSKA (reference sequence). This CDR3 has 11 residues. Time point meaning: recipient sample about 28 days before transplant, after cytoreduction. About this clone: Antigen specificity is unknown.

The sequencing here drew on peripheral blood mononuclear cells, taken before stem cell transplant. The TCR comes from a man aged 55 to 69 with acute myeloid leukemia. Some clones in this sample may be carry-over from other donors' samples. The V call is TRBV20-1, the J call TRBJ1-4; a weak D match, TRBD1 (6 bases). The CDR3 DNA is TGCAGCGCCAACAGGGAAGAAAAACTGTTTTTT. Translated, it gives CSANREEKLFF.